This TCR beta chain was observed in a study of a mutant IDH1 vaccine in newly diagnosed glioma. Remarks on this clone: Its antigen is not known.

From germline, CDR1 is MGHRA and CDR2 YSYEKL. The CDR3 covers 16 residues. V was shortened by 0 bases and J by 5 bases, with 16 bases between the two germline ends. Only in-frame clones appear in the TCRdb table, and some are missing; sequencing was by immunoSEQ multiplex PCR. This sample has roughly 50,000 clones, with 70% to 90% found just once. Stated time point: week 5, during vaccination. With topical imiquimod, each dose of the vaccine consisted of 300 ug of mutant IDH1 20-mer peptide. The clonotype comes from a man aged 25-45 years with glioma. The rearrangement links TRBV4-1 to TRBJ1-2; D is possibly TRBD1 (6 bases). The sample in question was PBMCs, obtained from a glioma patient whose treatment included an IDH1 peptide vaccine. CDR3 DNA sequence: TGCGCCAGCAGCCAAGATTACACGGGGGGCCAGTATGGCTACACCTTC. This codes for CASSQDYTGGQYGYTF.